One sample yielded the 26 T cell receptor beta chains listed below, sequenced in a study of OX40 agonist ivuxolimab in advanced cancers. Repertoires were generated with immunoSEQ multiplex PCR, while TCRdb's copy carries only in-frame clones and drops some. The table has fewer than 55,000 clones, over 80% seen once. This specimen consisted of CD4+ or CD8+ T cells sorted from blood, obtained in a trial of the OX40 agonist ivuxolimab. All receptors come from an adult with an advanced solid tumor such as melanoma, head and neck, liver or kidney cancer.

This sequence joins TRBV25-1 and TRBJ2-2; TRBD2 aligns across 12 bases. Germline V CDR1 and CDR2: MGHDK, SYGVNS. With 6 bases clipped from V and 6 bases from J, the junction kept 8 bases outside the gene matches. This CDR3 spans 16 amino acids. In DNA, the CDR3 is TGTGCCAGCAGGCGGACTAGCGGGATCGCGGCCGGGGAGCTGTTTTTT. This translates into CASRRTSGIAAGELFF.

The genes are TRBV6-6 and TRBJ2-2; 9 bases are a match to TRBD1. The germline V gene encodes CDR1 MNHNY and CDR2 SVGAGI (reference sequence). The CDR3 consists of 15 residues. The J segment lost 6 bases and the V segment lost 6 bases, leaving 8 bases of the junction unmatched. The CDR3 DNA is TGTGCCAGCAGCACCGACAGGGGGATTTCCGGGGAGCTGTTTTTT. This encodes CASSTDRGISGELFF.

The rearrangement joins TRBV7-2 to TRBJ1-6; TRBD1 agrees at 8 bases. This CDR3 contains 13 residues. Germline V lookup: CDR1 SGHTA, CDR2 FQGNSA. V was pared by 2 bases and J by 14 bases, with 5 bases of the junction left unmatched. Here the CDR3 reads CASSLSGQGTLHF. CDR3 DNA: TGTGCCAGCAGCTTATCTGGACAGGGCACCCTCCACTTT.

This sequence joins TRBV29-1 and TRBJ1-1, with 8 bases matching TRBD1. The CDR3 totals 13 residues. Germline V gene data show CDR1 as SQVTM and CDR2 as ANQGSEA. Germline trimming cut 8 bases from V and 3 bases from J; bases unmatched to any gene: 8. For the CDR3, the DNA is TGCAGCACCGGACAGGGTCTATACACTGAAGCTTTCTTT. The encoded protein is CSTGQGLYTEAFF.

The chain carries TRBV27 and TRBJ2-1; a weak D match, TRBD1 (6 bases). CDR3 size: 15 residues. Looked up from germline, CDR1 is MNHEY and CDR2 is SMNVEV (reference sequence). V lost 6 bases to trimming and J lost 2 bases, with 14 bases between them. DNA for the CDR3: TGTGCCAGCAGCCCCGGGCAGGGGACCTACAATGAGCAGTTCTTC. Its translation: CASSPGQGTYNEQFF.

This clone was picked up a small number of times. This rearrangement joins TRBV30 to TRBJ1-1; no clear D gene. The germline V gene has CDR1 GTSNPN and CDR2 SVGIG (reference sequence). V lost 5 bases and J 3 bases, leaving 7 bases between the germline ends. This CDR3 comprises 11 residues. This CDR3 is CAWFRDTEAFF. The CDR3 DNA reads TGTGCCTGGTTTAGGGACACTGAAGCTTTCTTT.

The rearrangement links TRBV5-1 to TRBJ1-4; 10 bases line up with TRBD1. This CDR3 spans 14 amino acids. Germline CDR1 reads SGHRS; CDR2 reads YFSETQ. Trimming took 3 bases from V and 7 from J; bases not matched to a gene: 3. CDR3 residues: CASSSGQGGEKLFF. In nucleotides, the CDR3 is TGCGCCAGCAGCTCAGGACAGGGGGGTGAAAAACTGTTTTTT. The full variable domain, completed using reference TRBV5-1 and TRBJ1-4, is KAGVTQTPRYLIKTRGQQVTLSCSPISGHRSVSWYQQTPGQGLQFLFEYFSETQRNKGNFPGRFSGRQFSNSRSEMNVSTLELGDSALYLCASSSGQGGEKLFFGSGTQLSVL.

The V and J genes are TRBV28 and TRBJ1-1; 8 nucleotides line up with TRBD1. The junction had 6 bases not matched to a gene; V was cut back by 2 bases and J by 4 bases. This CDR3 is 15 amino acids long. Looked up from germline, CDR1 is MDHEN and CDR2 is SYDVKM. As DNA, the CDR3 is TGTGCCAGCAGTTTAGGGAGACAGGGGACCACTGAAGCTTTCTTT. It specifies CASSLGRQGTTEAFF.

Concerning this clone itself: At one end the junction does not follow the germline gene, possibly because of a read error. The V call is TRBV2, the J call TRBJ2-7, with D possibly matching TRBD1 (5 bases). The CDR3 spans 13 residues. The germline gives CDR1 SNHLY, CDR2 FYNNEI. The CDR3 spells CASRQGIPYEQYF. The CDR3 DNA follows: TGTGCCAGCCGCCAGGGAATACCCTATGAGCAGTACTTC. The whole variable domain, remainder taken from reference TRBV2 and TRBJ2-7, is EPEVTQTPSHQVTQMGQEVILRCVPISNHLYFYWYRQILGQKVEFLVSFYNNEISEKSEIFDDQFSVERPDGSNFTLKIRSTKLEDSAMYFCASRQGIPYEQYFGPGTRLTVT.

The CDR3 nucleotides read TGTGCCAGCAGCCCCCGGGGACGAGGGGACACTGAAGCTTTCTTT. Protein sequence: CASSPRGRGDTEAFF. The gene calls are TRBV7-8 and TRBJ1-1; D might be TRBD1 (5 bases). The CDR3 runs to 15 residues. V gave up 5 bases and J gave up 3 bases, with 16 bases separating them. CDR1 is SGHVS and CDR2 is FQNEAQ in the germline V gene.

CDR3 nucleotides: TGTGCCAGCTCACCACCGGAGTCAGTAGGAAAAGCTTTCTTT. Translating gives CASSPPESVGKAFF. V gene TRBV18 combines with J gene TRBJ1-1; D not resolved. V was cut by 0 bases and J by 9 bases, with 14 bases left in between. Germline V gene data show CDR1 as KGHSH and CDR2 as LQKENI. The CDR3 totals 14 residues.

The chain recombines TRBV11-3 with TRBJ2-7; D possibly uses TRBD1 or TRBD2 (5 bases each). Germline assignment: CDR1 SGHNT and CDR2 YENEEA. The CDR3 consists of 15 residues. V was cut by 5 bases and J by 0 bases, with 14 bases left in between. The CDR3 sequence: CASSRGTNPSYEQYF. CDR3 bases: TGTGCCAGCAGCCGAGGGACGAACCCCTCCTACGAGCAGTACTTC.

The rearrangement uses TRBV13 and TRBJ2-1; 8 bases fit TRBD2. The CDR3 spans 15 residues. The trim removed 5 bases at V and 6 bases at J, leaving 9 bases unmatched. CDR1 PRHDT and CDR2 FYEKMQ come from the germline V gene (reference sequence). For the CDR3, the DNA is TGTGCCAGCAGCCCCCCCGGCGGGGGGTTCAATGAGCAGTTCTTC. Its protein is CASSPPGGGFNEQFF.

The chain is built from TRBV28 and TRBJ2-7, with 7 bases that match TRBD2. The CDR3 has 14 amino acids. CDR1 and CDR2 (germline): MDHEN, SYDVKM. V lost 3 bases, J lost 2 bases, and 4 bases stayed unmatched. CDR3 in amino acids: CASSFSGGTYEQYV. The CDR3 coding sequence is TGTGCCAGCAGTTTTTCCGGGGGGACCTACGAGCAGTACGTC.

V usage is TRBV28 and J usage is TRBJ1-1; unclear D gene. The CDR3 contains 14 residues. V dropped 2 bases and J dropped 2 bases, with 9 bases sitting between them. Germline lookup yields CDR1 MDHEN and CDR2 SYDVKM. The CDR3: CASSLPRSNTEAFF. CDR3 coding DNA: TGTGCCAGCAGTTTACCTCGGTCCAACACTGAAGCTTTCTTT.

This chain links TRBV28 with TRBJ1-2; no firm D call. Between the trimmed V and J ends, which lost 1 base and 4 bases, there was a span of 7 bases. Germline V gene lookup returns CDR1 MDHEN and CDR2 SYDVKM. The CDR3 consists of 13 residues. The CDR3 DNA sequence: TGTGCCAGCAGTTTATTCGTTAGCTATGGCTACACCTTC. Its protein is CASSLFVSYGYTF.

The CDR3, as DNA: TGTGCCAGCAGCGCCGCCCCATCCAGCACCGGGGAGCTGTTTTTT. Amino acids: CASSAAPSSTGELFF. The chain uses TRBV7-9 and TRBJ2-2; D not certain. The germline CDR1 and CDR2 sequences are SEHNR and FQNEAQ (reference sequence). Between the trimmed V and J ends, which lost 5 bases and 4 bases, there was a span of 14 bases. The CDR3 spans 15 residues.

This chain uses TRBV5-6 with TRBJ2-7; D is perhaps TRBD1 (6 bases). Germline V gene lookup returns CDR1 SGHDT and CDR2 YYEEEE. The V end was cut by 6 bases, the J end by 7 bases, with 20 bases between. The CDR3 consists of 14 residues. CDR3 DNA: TGTGCCAGCACTCGAGGCAGGGGTCTGGAAGAGCAGTACTTC. Residues: CASTRGRGLEEQYF.

The rearrangement uses TRBV19 and TRBJ2-1, with 9 bases aligning to TRBD2. CDR1 LNHDA and CDR2 SQIVND come from the germline V gene (reference sequence). With 2 bases clipped from V and 6 bases from J, the junction kept 8 bases outside the gene matches. This CDR3 spans 16 amino acids. The CDR3, as DNA: TGTGCCAGTAGTATACCAGGCGGGGGGGCCCGCAATGAGCAGTTCTTC. Amino acid sequence: CASSIPGGGARNEQFF.

The chain carries TRBV27 and TRBJ2-3; 9 nucleotides agree with TRBD2. The CDR3 extends over 15 amino acids. Germline V CDR1 and CDR2: MNHEY, SMNVEV (reference sequence). Germline trimming cut 7 bases from V and 11 bases from J; bases unmatched to any gene: 16. The CDR3 is CASTQRREGRWKQYF. The CDR3 bases are TGTGCCAGCACCCAAAGGCGGGAGGGCCGATGGAAGCAGTATTTT.

The V call is TRBV28, the J call TRBJ2-1; no firm D call. The V end lost 4 bases, the J end lost 4 bases, and 14 bases lay between the germline ends. CDR1 and CDR2 from the germline V gene are MDHEN and SYDVKM. The CDR3 is 15 residues long. CDR3 sequence (DNA): TGTGCCAGCAGTTCCACTCGCGGAACATACAATGAGCAGTTCTTC. Its protein product is CASSSTRGTYNEQFF.

The rearrangement links TRBV28 to TRBJ1-3, with D unclear. Germline assignment: CDR1 MDHEN and CDR2 SYDVKM. The CDR3 totals 12 residues. V dropped 8 bases and J dropped 1 base, with 6 bases sitting between them. The CDR3 bases are TGTGCCAGCCGAGAATCTGGAAACACCATATATTTT. It codes for CASRESGNTIYF.

The V and J genes are TRBV4-3 and TRBJ1-6, with D possibly TRBD1 on 5 matching bases. The V end lost 0 bases, the J end lost 6 bases, and 12 bases lay between the germline ends. Germline V gives CDR1 LGHNA, CDR2 YSLEER. The CDR3 has 16 amino acids. The CDR3 region is CASSQDMAGSNSPLHF. In DNA form, the CDR3 reads TGCGCCAGCAGCCAAGATATGGCAGGGTCTAATTCACCCCTCCACTTT.

This sequence joins TRBV29-1 and TRBJ1-1; unclear D gene. The CDR3 loop spans 12 amino acids. V lost 3 bases, J lost 1 base, and 6 bases lay in between. In germline, CDR1 is SQVTM, CDR2 ANQGSEA. The CDR3 coding sequence is TGCAGCGTTGACCCCAAGAACACTGAAGCTTTCTTT. Translating gives CSVDPKNTEAFF.

This clone appeared a few times. The V and J genes are TRBV10-3 and TRBJ2-3; no reliable D call. Germline V gives CDR1 ENHRY, CDR2 SYGVKD. This CDR3 has 12 amino acids. The ends were cut back, 8 bases at V and 4 bases at J, with 10 bases in the middle. As DNA, the CDR3 is TGTGCCATCGGTGTGAAAGCAGATACGCAGTATTTT. Protein sequence: CAIGVKADTQYF.

The chain recombines TRBV28 with TRBJ1-5; D uncertain. Germline V gene sequence: CDR1 MDHEN, CDR2 SYDVKM. The CDR3 consists of 17 residues. V was trimmed by 8 bases and J by 0 bases, leaving 20 bases between them. The CDR3 loop is CASQWVQTPYSNQPQHF. Written as DNA, the CDR3 is TGTGCCAGCCAGTGGGTCCAGACCCCTTATAGCAATCAGCCCCAGCATTTT.